Listed below are T cell receptor beta chains from one sample, sequenced in a study of blood T cells in healthy people across ages. TCRdb re-derived calls from the 5' RACE reads in MiXCR, one entry per CDR3 protein. The sample records 450,000 to 650,000 distinct CDR3 sequences, 20% to 30% being singletons. The same specimen was also included in a second study, on T cells of mothers and their children.

The sequencing sample was made of blood. These receptors all stem from a boy younger than 18 in good health. The CDR3 runs from the conserved cysteine through the conserved F or W. A D gene is named only where the DNA matches it firmly. Rows may omit the clone size; those that give it use once, few, many or a size class.

len | j_gene | v_gene | abundance | d_gene | CDR3nt | CDR3aa
16 | TRBJ1-5 | TRBV7-9 | NA | NA | TGTGCCAGCAGCGACAGCCGAGCCCATAGCAATCAGCCCCAGCATTTT | CASSDSRAHSNQPQHF
15 | TRBJ2-5 | TRBV28 | few | NA | TGTGCCAGCAGTTTCTTAGCACCATCCCAAGAGACCCAGTACTTC | CASSFLAPSQETQYF
15 | TRBJ2-7 | TRBV28 | few | TRBD1 | TGTGCCAGCAGTTTTGGGCGACAGGGGCGAAACGAGCAGTACTTC | CASSFGRQGRNEQYF
16 | TRBJ2-7 | TRBV5-6 | NA | NA | TGTGCCAGCAGCTTGACGATGCCCCGAAGCTCCTACGAGCAGTACTTC | CASSLTMPRSSYEQYF
14 | TRBJ2-4 | TRBV7-9 | NA | NA | TGTGCCAGCAGCTTCCCTCTAACCAAAAACATTCAGTACTTC | CASSFPLTKNIQYF
17 | TRBJ1-6 | TRBV9 | NA | NA | TGTGCCAGCAGCCCGTCTAAGGCGGGATTTAGTAATTCACCCCTCCACTTT | CASSPSKAGFSNSPLHF
19 | TRBJ2-6 | TRBV30 | NA | NA | TGTGCCTGGAGTCCTGTTCGTCTCGTCACCGCTCTTGGGGCCAACGTCCCGACTTTC | CAWSPVRLVTALGANVPTF
11 | TRBJ1-1 | TRBV12-3/TRBV12-4 | NA | TRBD1 | TGTGCCAGCAGACAGGACAGGGACGCTTTCTTT | CASRQDRDAFF
15 | TRBJ2-5 | TRBV7-2 | few | TRBD2 | TGTGCCAGCAGCTCTCGGACTAGCTTTAAAGAGACCCAGTACTTC | CASSSRTSFKETQYF
11 | TRBJ1-2 | TRBV7-2 | NA | NA | TGTGCCAGCAGCCTCCCCGTAGATTCTACCTTC | CASSLPVDSTF
12 | TRBJ2-5 | TRBV29-1 | NA | NA | TGCAGCGACAGGGACATGGGAAATGAGCAGTACTTC | CSDRDMGNEQYF
13 | TRBJ2-7 | TRBV20-1 | many | NA | TGCAGTGCTCAGCGGGACACCTCATACGAGCAGTACTTC | CSAQRDTSYEQYF
16 | TRBJ2-3 | TRBV20-1 | NA | NA | TGCAGTGCCGGAGAGCCGGACACCTTTAGCACAGATACGCAGTATTTT | CSAGEPDTFSTDTQYF
13 | TRBJ2-2 | TRBV6-6 | once | NA | TGTGCCAGCATGGGGGTGAACACCGGGGAGCTGTTTTTT | CASMGVNTGELFF
14 | TRBJ1-4 | TRBV27 | few | NA | TGTGCCAGCAGTTTATTCCTGGGGAGCGAAAAACTGTTCTTT | CASSLFLGSEKLFF
18 | TRBJ2-6 | TRBV24-1 | many | NA | TGTGCCACCAGTGATTCGCACGTGGCCACCTCTGGGGCCAACGTCCTGACTTTC | CATSDSHVATSGANVLTF
15 | TRBJ1-4 | TRBV6-2/TRBV6-3 | many | NA | TGTGCCAGCAGTCTCCTCCAGGGGAATGGTGAAAAACTGTTTTTT | CASSLLQGNGEKLFF
13 | TRBJ1-1 | TRBV2 | few | NA | TGTGCCAGCAAGGTCACCCTGTTTGGTGAAGCTTTCTTT | CASKVTLFGEAFF
12 | TRBJ2-7 | TRBV6-2/TRBV6-3 | NA | NA | TGTGCCGGCAGTTACCCCCTGTACGAGCAGTACTTC | CAGSYPLYEQYF
17 | TRBJ1-6 | TRBV5-1 | few | NA | TGCGCCAGCAGCTTGGCCATGGACAGCAGGGGATATTCACCCCTCCACTTT | CASSLAMDSRGYSPLHF
15 | TRBJ2-3 | TRBV29-1 | NA | TRBD2 | TGCAGCGTCAGGGGGACTAGCGGATTCACAGATACGCAGTATTTT | CSVRGTSGFTDTQYF
14 | TRBJ1-1 | TRBV19 | NA | NA | TGTGCCAGTAGTCTCCGACTTGACGGGGGTGAAGCTTTCTTT | CASSLRLDGGEAFF